This T cell receptor (beta chain) was obtained from a study of shared clonotypes between healthy human individuals. Study details: Per-donor plates numbered three CD4 naive, three CD4 memory, two CD8 naive and one CD8 memory. Broader study findings: Generation probabilities were higher for clonotypes shared across all four sorted-subset donors than for unshared ones. Among the subsets, naive ones generally showed larger estimated richness than memory ones.

V shed 4 bases and J 14 bases; nucleotides not matched to a gene: 6. This CDR3 has 11 residues. In germline, CDR1 is SGHTA, CDR2 FQGTGA. About this clone: Its antigen is not known.

Adults of Caucasian background living in Nashville, Tennessee made up all donors. TCRdb keeps only in-frame clones here, not all; method: immunoSEQ multiplex PCR. The table lists roughly 700,000 clones, less than 95% of them singletons. The V call is TRBV7-3, the J call TRBJ2-3, with TRBD1 matching 7 bases. The source material was memory CD8+ T cells from PBMCs. Subset here: CD45RO+ cells pooled with CCR7-negative TemRA cells. This TCR was sampled from a man younger than 30 in good health. Some clones in this sample may be carry-over from other donors' samples. The CDR3 reads CASSSGTELYF. DNA of the CDR3: TGTGCCAGCAGCTCCGGGACAGAGTTGTATTTT.